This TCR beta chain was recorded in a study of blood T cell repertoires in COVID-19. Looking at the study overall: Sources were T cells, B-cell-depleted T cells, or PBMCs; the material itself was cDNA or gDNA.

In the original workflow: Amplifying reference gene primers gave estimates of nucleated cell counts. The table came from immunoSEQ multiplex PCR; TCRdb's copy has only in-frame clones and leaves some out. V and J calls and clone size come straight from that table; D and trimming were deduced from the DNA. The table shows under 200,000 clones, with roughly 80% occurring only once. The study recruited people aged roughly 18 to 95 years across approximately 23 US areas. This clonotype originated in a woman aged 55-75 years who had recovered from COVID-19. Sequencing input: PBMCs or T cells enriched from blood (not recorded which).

CDR3: CASSLWEMNTEAFF. The DNA for the CDR3 is TGCGCCAGCAGCTTGTGGGAGATGAACACTGAAGCTTTCTTT. V and J are TRBV5-1 and TRBJ1-1; no clear D. The germline V gene encodes CDR1 SGHRS and CDR2 YFSETQ. V was shortened by 1 base and J by 0 bases, with 7 bases between the two germline ends. The CDR3 is 14 residues long.